This entry features one T cell receptor (beta chain) sequence. Those who served as multiple sclerosis controls were treatment-naive patients with stable or active relapsing-remitting disease. This record belongs to a study of CD8 T cells in Susac syndrome. Per germline, CDR1 LGHNA and CDR2 YSLEER. The CDR3 extends over 21 amino acids. With 1 base removed from V and 4 bases from J, the gap between germline ends came to 30 bases. Random hexamers were used to reverse transcribe the RNA input (about 0.45 to 1 ug). Multiplex immunoSEQ PCR targeted 54 Vbeta and 13 Jbeta TCR beta segments. TCRdb used MiXCR to reprocess the immunoSEQ multiplex PCR reads, holding one entry per CDR3 protein. The table lists approximately 70,000 distinct CDR3 sequences, roughly 94% of them singletons, with 0.56% in the top ten.

V gene TRBV4-3 combines with J gene TRBJ2-3, with TRBD1 as a possible D gene (5 bases). This TCR was recovered from a human donor with multiple sclerosis. Specimen: CD8+ T cells from PBMCs. CDR3: CASSQVPDTNDSPRIADTQYF. In nucleotides, the CDR3 is TGCGCCAGCAGCCAAGTCCCGGACACGAACGACTCGCCACGGATCGCAGATACGCAGTATTTT.